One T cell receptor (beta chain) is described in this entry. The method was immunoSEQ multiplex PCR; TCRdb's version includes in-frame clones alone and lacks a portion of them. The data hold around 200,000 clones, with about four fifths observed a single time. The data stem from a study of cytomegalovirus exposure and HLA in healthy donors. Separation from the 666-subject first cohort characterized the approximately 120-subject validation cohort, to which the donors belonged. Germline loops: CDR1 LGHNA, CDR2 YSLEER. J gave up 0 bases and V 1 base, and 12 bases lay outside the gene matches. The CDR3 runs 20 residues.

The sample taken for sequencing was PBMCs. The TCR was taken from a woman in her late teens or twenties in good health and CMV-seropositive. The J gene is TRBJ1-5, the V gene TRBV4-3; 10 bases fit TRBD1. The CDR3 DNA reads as TGCGCCAGCAGCCAAGGGGGGACAGGGGAATGGTCCTATAGCAATCAGCCCCAGCATTTT. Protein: CASSQGGTGEWSYSNQPQHF.